This T cell receptor beta chain is from a study of sequential checkpoint blockade in melanoma. At the level of the study: First-line arms were nivolumab then ipilimumab, or the reverse, randomized 1:1. Around 21 patients had matched tumor biopsies before treatment and at week 13 after nivolumab or ipilimumab alone.

J gave up 1 base and V 6 bases, and 7 bases lay outside the gene matches. There are 16 residues in the CDR3. CDR1 is LGHNT and CDR2 is FRNRAP in the germline V gene. Sequencing used immunoSEQ multiplex PCR; TCRdb keeps in-frame clones, though not all of them. The sample lists over a thousand clones; roughly a fifth were seen once. Regarding treatment: randomized to nivolumab then ipilimumab (arm A) or the reverse (arm B). The specimen was tumor tissue (inferred from file names), collected from a patient given nivolumab and ipilimumab in sequence. The chain carries TRBV12-5 and TRBJ2-2, with 8 bases fitting TRBD1. The TCR sequence derives from a human donor with melanoma. CDR3 amino acids: CASGPTGTGNTGELFF. Written as DNA, the CDR3 is TGTGCTAGTGGCCCAACCGGGACAGGGAACACCGGGGAGCTGTTTTTT.